The rows below give T cell receptor beta chains drawn from one sample of a study of beta chain features in type 1 diabetes. TCRdb's table, derived via immunoSEQ multiplex PCR, lists solely in-frame clones and lacks some. Found here are 900,000 or so clones, roughly a sixth of them singletons; the top ten hold 0.02% to 0.025%. The sample consisted of naive CD4+ T cells from blood. The receptors here all came from a woman aged 18-29 years in good health. The CDR3 runs from the conserved cysteine through the conserved F or W. D genes are given only for firm matches. Not every row has a clone size; where given, it reads once, few, many or a size class.

D	size	J	V	DNA	CDR3
NA	few	TRBJ2-2	TRBV7-2	TGTGCCAGCAGCCCTAGAAACACCGGGGAGCTGTTTTTT	CASSPRNTGELFF
NA	NA	TRBJ2-4	TRBV5-1	TGCGCCAGCAGCTTGGCGGGGGACACGTTGTCCATTCAGTACTTC	CASSLAGDTLSIQYF
NA	NA	TRBJ2-1	TRBV5-1	TGCGCCAGCAGCCCGCGGGCCAGTCCCAATGAGCAGTTCTTC	CASSPRASPNEQFF
TRBD1	NA	TRBJ2-7	TRBV5-1	TGCGCCAGCAGCTTAGGAACGGACAGGGGATACGAGCAGTACTTC	CASSLGTDRGYEQYF
NA	NA	TRBJ1-1	TRBV10-3	TGTGCCATCAGTGAGATCGAAGGGAACACTGAAGCTTTCTTT	CAISEIEGNTEAFF
TRBD1	few	TRBJ2-7	TRBV7-3	TGTGCCAGCAGCCCGGGACAGGGGTACGAGCAGTACTTC	CASSPGQGYEQYF
NA	NA	TRBJ2-3	TRBV25-1	TGTGCCAGCAGTACATCAGGAAATACGCAGTATTTT	CASSTSGNTQYF
NA	NA	TRBJ2-5	TRBV5-1	TGCGCCAGCAGCTTCAGCGTGGGTGTTTGGGAGACCCAGTACTTC	CASSFSVGVWETQYF
NA	NA	TRBJ1-5	TRBV5-4	TGTGCCAGCAGCCCGGGCGGGGGCTCTCAGCCCCAGCATTTT	CASSPGGGSQPQHF
NA	few	TRBJ2-3	TRBV9	TGTGCCAGCAGCGTATCTGTTAGGGTTGATGGCACAGATACGCAGTATTTT	CASSVSVRVDGTDTQYF
NA	few	TRBJ2-7	TRBV7-2	TGTGCCAGCGGGCAAGGAGGCTCCTACGAGCAGTACTTC	CASGQGGSYEQYF
NA	few	TRBJ2-7	TRBV10-3	TGTGCCATCAGTGAGAGGAGGTACGAGCAGTACTTC	CAISERRYEQYF
TRBD2	NA	TRBJ2-3	TRBV7-3	TGTGCCAGCAGCTTAGTGGCGGGAGGCACAGATACGCAGTATTTT	CASSLVAGGTDTQYF
TRBD2	NA	TRBJ2-7	TRBV18	TGTGCCAGCTCTAGCGGGACTTCCTACGAGCAGTACTTC	CASSSGTSYEQYF
NA	few	TRBJ2-5	TRBV29-1	TGCAGCGTTGAGGGGGGGGCTACGATAGAGACCCAGTACTTC	CSVEGGATIETQYF
TRBD2	few	TRBJ2-1	TRBV7-9	TGTGCCAGCAGCTTAGCTAGCGGGGGGAGAACCTCCTACAATGAGCAGTTCTTC	CASSLASGGRTSYNEQFF
NA	NA	TRBJ1-3	TRBV9	TGTGCCAGCAGCGTAGCAGGGAGTGGAAACACCATATATTTT	CASSVAGSGNTIYF
NA	NA	TRBJ2-1	TRBV28	TGTGCCAGCAGTTTCTCCGCTAGATACTCCTACAATGAGCAGTTCTTC	CASSFSARYSYNEQFF
TRBD2	few	TRBJ2-3	TRBV6-1	TGTGCCAGCACCAATTGGGGGGGTACAGATACGCAGTATTTT	CASTNWGGTDTQYF
TRBD2	NA	TRBJ2-7	TRBV29-1	TGCAGCGTTGAGGGGGCTAGCGGGAGAGGGCGCGAGCAGTACTTC	CSVEGASGRGREQYF
NA	NA	TRBJ2-7	TRBV20-1	TGCAGTGCTAGAGAGGAGTACGAGCAGTACTTC	CSAREEYEQYF
TRBD1	few	TRBJ2-3	TRBV7-2	TGTGCCAGCAGCTACCGGGACAGGGCAGATACGCAGTATTTT	CASSYRDRADTQYF
TRBD2	NA	TRBJ2-3	TRBV9	TGTGCCAGCAGCTACCGACTAGCGGGCACAGATACGCAGTATTTT	CASSYRLAGTDTQYF
NA	NA	TRBJ2-2	TRBV11-2	TGTGCCAGCAGCTTAGAAGTACGGGGGGAGCTGTTTTTT	CASSLEVRGELFF
NA	few	TRBJ2-3	TRBV9	TGTGCCAGCAGCGTAGGAGGGCCAGATACGCAGTATTTT	CASSVGGPDTQYF
NA	few	TRBJ1-2	TRBV5-1	TGCGCCAGCAGCTTGGAATTTGATGGCTACACCTTC	CASSLEFDGYTF
TRBD2	NA	TRBJ2-7	TRBV5-4	TGTGCCAGCAGCTTGGACACTAGCGGACTCGAGCAGTACTTC	CASSLDTSGLEQYF
NA	few	TRBJ2-2	TRBV5-6	TGTGCCAGCAGCTCACGGACAGAGAACACCGGGGAGCTGTTTTTT	CASSSRTENTGELFF
TRBD1	few	TRBJ1-2	TRBV7-2	TGTGCCAGCAGCTTGGCACAGGGGGGAGGCTATGGCTACACCTTC	CASSLAQGGGYGYTF
NA	NA	TRBJ2-7	TRBV18	TGTGCCAGCTCAAGCCTGGACCTGGACGTAGTTCAGTACTTC	CASSSLDLDVVQYF
NA	NA	TRBJ2-6	TRBV9	TGTGCCAGCAGCGTAGGACAAGCCGGGGCCAACGTCCTGACTTTC	CASSVGQAGANVLTF
TRBD2	few	TRBJ2-1	TRBV27	TGTGCCAGCAGTTTTAGCGGGAGAACAGGCAATGAGCAGTTCTTC	CASSFSGRTGNEQFF
TRBD2	few	TRBJ2-1	TRBV27	TGTGCCAGCAGAGGACTAGCGGGAGTTGTACATGTTTTCGAGCAGTTCTTC	CASRGLAGVVHVFEQFF
TRBD1	NA	TRBJ2-1	TRBV29-1	TGCAGCGTGGACAGAGGGACAGCATACAATGAGCAGTTCTTC	CSVDRGTAYNEQFF
NA	few	TRBJ1-1	TRBV18	TGTGCCAGCTCACCGAGTCCCCGGAGCAGTGAAGCTTTCTTT	CASSPSPRSSEAFF
NA	few	TRBJ2-3	TRBV9	TGTGCCAGCAGCGTAGGGGTTTGGGGTTTGGGCACAGATACGCAGTATTTT	CASSVGVWGLGTDTQYF
TRBD1	NA	TRBJ1-2	TRBV7-9	TGTGCCAGCAGCTTTCTTTCCTCGGGACAGGGCTATGGCTACACCTTC	CASSFLSSGQGYGYTF
NA	NA	TRBJ2-7	TRBV14	TGTGCCAGCAGCCAAAGCGGATACGAGCAGTACTTC	CASSQSGYEQYF
TRBD2	NA	TRBJ2-1	TRBV5-4	TGTGCCAGCAGCTTTGATCTAGCGGGACACAATGAGCAGTTCTTC	CASSFDLAGHNEQFF
NA	few	TRBJ2-3	TRBV9	TGTGCCAGCAGCGTAGGTAGCGTCACAGATACGCAGTATTTT	CASSVGSVTDTQYF